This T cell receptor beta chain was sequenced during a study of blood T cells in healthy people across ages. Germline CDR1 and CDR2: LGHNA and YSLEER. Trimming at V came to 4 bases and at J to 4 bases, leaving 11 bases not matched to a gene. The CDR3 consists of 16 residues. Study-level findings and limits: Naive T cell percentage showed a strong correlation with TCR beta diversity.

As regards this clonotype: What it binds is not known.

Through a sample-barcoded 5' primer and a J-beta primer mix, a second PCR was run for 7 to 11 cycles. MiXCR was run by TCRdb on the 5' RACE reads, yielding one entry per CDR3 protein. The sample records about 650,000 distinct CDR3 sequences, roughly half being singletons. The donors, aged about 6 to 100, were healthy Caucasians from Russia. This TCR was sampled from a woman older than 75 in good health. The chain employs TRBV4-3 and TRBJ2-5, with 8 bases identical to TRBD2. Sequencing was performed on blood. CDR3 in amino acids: CASSPLRGATGETQYF. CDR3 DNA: TGCGCCAGCAGCCCATTGCGGGGGGCTACCGGAGAGACCCAGTACTTC.